The source of this TCR beta chain is a study of CD8 T cells in Susac syndrome (dated by TCRdb to between 2018 and 2020). A note on the overall study: Whether CD8+ T cell activation and differentiation in Susac syndrome was antigen driven was tested using repertoire sequencing. CD8+ T cell repertoire clonality was compared between some 13 healthy donors, approximately 14 Susac syndrome patients and around 15 multiple sclerosis patients.

A remark on this clonotype: What this receptor recognizes is not known. No qualities accompany the bases; no much larger clone lies one base away.

High-throughput TCR beta sequencing profiled peripheral blood CD8+ and CD4+ T cells from healthy donors, Susac syndrome patients and multiple sclerosis patients. The healthy donors served as controls matched for age and sex. Bulk CD8+ and CD4+ T cells were purified by magnetic negative isolation, whereas CD8+ TEMRA cells were enriched by FACS. Blood was collected in EDTA tubes and processed within 24 hours, with PBMCs isolated through density gradient centrifugation. PBMCs intended for TCR sequencing were cryopreserved in liquid nitrogen and thawed later in a water bath at 37 degrees C. Purity of sorted or isolated CD4+, CD8+ and CD8+ TEMRA cells was at least 90%. V loses 5 bases, J loses 0 bases, and the germline ends lie 4 bases apart. The CDR3, from cysteine to phenylalanine, totals 11 residues. Only the CDR3 region is kept as DNA, spanning 33 bases read in frame from base 1. The germline V gene (reference sequence) specifies GTSNPN as CDR1 and SVGIG as CDR2.

Study-wide conclusions, independent of this receptor: The number of individuals in the TCR sequencing and HLA analysis was recognized as being relatively small.

RNA was extracted using the RNeasy kit, and roughly 0.45 to 1 ug of the RNA was reverse transcribed with random hexamers. The immunoSEQ multiplex PCR assay, covering 54 Vbeta and 13 Jbeta segments, was used to amplify TCR beta CDR3 regions. PCR amplification bias was corrected by using a synthetic template baseline for primer optimization and computational correction. On the study's bioinformatics: Reads were annotated to V, D and J genes per IMGT and analyzed with immunoSEQ Analyzer, keeping only productive sequences. To calculate clonality, Shannon entropy was normalized by log2 of the number of productive unique sequences and then subtracted from one. For each patient and control, public and private clones were evaluated among the 100 most prevalent clones. Susac-specific clones were defined as absent from healthy and MS cohorts, 800 to 1,200 published viral clones and other ImmuneACCESS disease sequences. In-frame beta chains were kept once TCRdb had trimmed the public reads at Q25 with fastp and called clones with MiXCR. Each entry merges the rows of one CDR3 protein and shows their most common DNA and genes. The V and J calls and clone size come from TCRdb's table, not from the authors' own analysis. The sample table shows more than 65,000 distinct CDR3 sequences, and 95% are seen once. Approximately 0.25% of the sample rests with the top ten.

The V and J genes are TRBV30 and TRBJ1-1; the D gene lacks a confident call. This sequence was found in a human donor in good health. Material for sequencing was CD8+ T cells from PBMCs. The DNA sequence is given as TGTGCCTGGTCTCTGAACACTGAAGCTTTCTTT. Its translation reads: CAWSLNTEAFF.